The clone carrying this TCR beta chain was seen only a few times. Its matching antigen is unknown. Unfractionated whole blood served as the source for total RNA extraction. The CDR3 contains 16 residues. The V end was cut by 7 bases, the J end by 3 bases, with 21 bases between. Germline CDR1 MNHEY, CDR2 SVGEGT. The sample belongs to a study of human T cells and chemical hapten exposure. Study-wide context: TCR yields differed between samples (mainly from small differences in pooled library volume).

Findings and caveats of the study: DPC sensitization left the count of TCRs above 1 in 1000 unchanged.

In the library, unique molecular identifiers were attached to individual cDNA molecules. In the original processing: Samples held a median of around 100,000 TCRs, range roughly 23,224–750,000. TCRdb reprocessed the reads via MiXCR and lists one record per CDR3 protein. These V and J calls originate from TCRdb's pipeline instead of the authors' own analysis. Found here are around 120,000 distinct CDR3 sequences, roughly 8.5% of them singletons; the top ten hold 1.2% to 1.5%. The sample comprised whole blood. The chain uses TRBV6-2 or TRBV6-3 and TRBJ2-5, with D maybe TRBD1 (6 bases). The source of this sequence is a human donor in good health. Some clones in this sample may be carry-over from other donors' samples. CDR3 sequence (DNA): TGTGCCAGCAAAGGTACCCCCCGGGACACGAAAGAGACCCAGTACTTC. Amino acid sequence: CASKGTPRDTKETQYF.